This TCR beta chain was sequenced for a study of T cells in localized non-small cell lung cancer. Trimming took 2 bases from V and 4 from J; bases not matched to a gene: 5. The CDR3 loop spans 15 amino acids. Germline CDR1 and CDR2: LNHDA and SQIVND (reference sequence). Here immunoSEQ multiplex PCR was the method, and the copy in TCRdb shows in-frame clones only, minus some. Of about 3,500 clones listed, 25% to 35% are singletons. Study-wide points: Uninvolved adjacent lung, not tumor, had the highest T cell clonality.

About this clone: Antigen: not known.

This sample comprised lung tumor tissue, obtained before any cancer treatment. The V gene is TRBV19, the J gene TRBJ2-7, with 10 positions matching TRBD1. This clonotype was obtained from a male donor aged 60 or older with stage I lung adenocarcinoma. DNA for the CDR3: TGTGCCAGTAGTATAACCAGGACAGGGGGTTACGAGCAGTACTTC. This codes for CASSITRTGGYEQYF.